These 29 T cell receptor beta chains were all obtained from the same sample, sequenced in a study of blood T cell repertoires in COVID-19. Profiled with immunoSEQ multiplex PCR; TCRdb holds only in-frame clones, not every one. The sample lists 200,000 to 300,000 clones; around nine tenths were seen once. The sample was PBMCs or T cells enriched from blood (not recorded which). These receptors all come from a young woman who had recovered from COVID-19.

V usage is TRBV10-3 and J usage is TRBJ2-5; D may be TRBD2 (6 bases). This CDR3 region has 16 residues. Germline V gene lookup returns CDR1 ENHRY and CDR2 SYGVKD. Trimming shortened V by 2 bases and J by 5 bases, and 18 bases separated the two germline ends. The CDR3 sequence: CAISEQAGPGGETQYF. The CDR3 region has the DNA TGTGCCATCAGTGAGCAGGCGGGGCCTGGCGGGGAGACCCAGTACTTC.

This clone came up once. The chain carries TRBV12-5 and TRBJ1-5; the match to TRBD1 covers 9 bases. Germline V gives CDR1 LGHNT, CDR2 FRNRAP. V was pared by 2 bases and J by 6 bases, with 14 bases of the junction left unmatched. This CDR3 is built from 18 residues. CDR3 sequence: CASGLIGQGNLLSQPQHF. In DNA form, the CDR3 reads TGTGCTAGTGGTTTGATTGGACAGGGGAATTTATTAAGTCAGCCCCAGCATTTT.

J is TRBJ1-4 and V is TRBV19, with D maybe TRBD1 (6 bases). The CDR3 loop spans 12 amino acids. Germline CDR1 reads LNHDA; CDR2 reads SQIVND (reference sequence). Trimming removed 4 bases at V and 8 bases at J, with 8 bases between. Here the CDR3 DNA reads TGTGCCAGTAGTAAGGGGGTGGAAAAACTGTTTTTT. It specifies CASSKGVEKLFF.

The V and J genes are TRBV11-2 and TRBJ2-2, with D perhaps TRBD2 (6 bases). The CDR3 is 15 amino acids. The germline gives CDR1 SGHAT, CDR2 FQNNGV. V was pared by 2 bases and J by 3 bases, with 10 bases between. DNA of the CDR3: TGTGCCAGCAGCTTACCGGGAGTGGACACCGGGGAGCTGTTTTTT. Encoded protein: CASSLPGVDTGELFF.

V is TRBV29-1 and J is TRBJ2-1; 9 bases map to TRBD2. Unmatched junction bases numbered 15, after V lost 3 bases and J lost 9 bases. This CDR3 comprises 16 residues. The germline V gene has CDR1 SQVTM and CDR2 ANQGSEA. CDR3: CSVEVLGREGGGEQFF. CDR3 in DNA: TGCAGCGTTGAGGTACTTGGGCGGGAGGGGGGCGGTGAGCAGTTCTTC.

The V gene is TRBV4-1, the J gene TRBJ1-1, with TRBD1 as a possible D gene (6 bases). The germline CDR1 and CDR2 sequences are MGHRA and YSYEKL. V shed 1 base and J shed 1 base, with 10 bases lying between them. The CDR3 is made up of 15 amino acids. CDR3 sequence (DNA): TGCGCCAGCAGCCAAGTTGAGACAGGGAACACTGAAGCTTTCTTT. Its translation is CASSQVETGNTEAFF.

The gene calls are TRBV11-3 and TRBJ2-2; D unresolved. V lost 0 bases to trimming and J lost 7 bases, with 9 bases between them. The length of the CDR3 is 14 residues. CDR1 is SGHNT and CDR2 is YENEEA in the germline V gene. The CDR3 loop is CASSLDQRDGELFF. Written as DNA, the CDR3 is TGTGCCAGCAGCTTAGATCAGCGTGACGGGGAGCTGTTTTTT.

This clone came up once. V usage is TRBV30 and J usage is TRBJ2-3, with 8 bases lining up with TRBD2. V lost 0 bases, J lost 0 bases, and 8 bases stayed unmatched. The CDR3 is made up of 17 amino acids. Germline values: CDR1 GTSNPN, CDR2 SVGIG (reference sequence). The CDR3 reads CAWSVGTRLESTDTQYF. CDR3 bases: TGTGCCTGGAGTGTAGGGACTAGACTCGAAAGCACAGATACGCAGTATTTT.

The V call is TRBV19, the J call TRBJ2-2, with TRBD2 matching over 8 bases. The ends lost 9 bases at V and 1 base at J; junction bases unmatched: 7. The CDR3 has 15 amino acids. The germline V gene encodes CDR1 LNHDA and CDR2 SQIVND (reference sequence). Here the CDR3 reads CASTRSGRNTGELFF. As DNA, the CDR3 is TGTGCCAGCACCAGGAGCGGGAGGAACACCGGGGAGCTGTTTTTT.

The DNA for the CDR3 is TGTGCCAGCAGCTCTAACTACGAGCAGTACTTC. Translation: CASSSNYEQYF. This chain connects TRBV11-3 to TRBJ2-7; D gene ambiguous. Looked up from germline, CDR1 is SGHNT and CDR2 is YENEEA. The length of the CDR3 is 11 residues. Trimming left V 4 bases short and J 3 bases short, with 4 bases between. The entire variable domain, with the rest obtained from reference TRBV11-3 and TRBJ2-7, is as follows: EAGVVQSPRYKIIEKKQPVAFWCNPISGHNTLYWYLQNLGQGPELLIRYENEEAVDDSQLPKDRFSAERLKGVDSTLKIQPAELGDSAVYLCASSSNYEQYFGPGTRLTVT.

The genes are TRBV5-6 and TRBJ2-1, with 7 bases lining up with TRBD1. The CDR3 has 13 amino acids. With V trimmed by 4 bases and J by 15 bases, 13 bases remained unmatched. Germline V gene data show CDR1 as SGHDT and CDR2 as YYEEEE. CDR3 sequence reads: CASSQIQGSGGFF. In DNA form, the CDR3 reads TGTGCCAGCAGCCAAATACAGGGCTCAGGGGGGTTCTTC.

This chain links TRBV23-1 with TRBJ1-6; 9 bases are shared with TRBD1. TRBV23-1 is labeled an ORF, and its function is uncertain. V lost 4 bases and J lost 0; bases outside the gene matches: 10. The CDR3 length is 19 residues. In DNA form, the CDR3 reads TGCGCCAGCAGTCCCCTCGGACAGGGGCTAAGCTCCTATAATTCACCCCTCCACTTT. This gives the protein CASSPLGQGLSSYNSPLHF.

The chain is built from TRBV27 and TRBJ1-2; D may be TRBD1 (5 bases). Trimming left V 4 bases short and J 1 base short, with 16 bases between. Looked up from germline, CDR1 is MNHEY and CDR2 is SMNVEV (reference sequence). The CDR3 is 16 residues long. CDR3 DNA: TGTGCCAGCAGTTCTCGCGTAGACAGCTATAACTATGGCTACACCTTC. Residues: CASSSRVDSYNYGYTF.

The rearrangement joins TRBV24-1 to TRBJ1-2; perhaps TRBD1 as D (5 bases). CDR3 length: 14 amino acids. V was trimmed by 3 bases and J by 3 bases, leaving 10 bases between them. CDR1 KGHDR and CDR2 SFDVKD come from the germline V gene. As DNA, the CDR3 is TGTGCCACCAGTGATGCCCGGGGGGACTATGGCTACACCTTC. This sequence encodes CATSDARGDYGYTF.

This chain links TRBV5-5 with TRBJ2-7, with a weak D call TRBD1 (6 bases). The CDR3 runs 14 residues. V gave up 0 bases and J gave up 3 bases, with 10 bases separating them. Germline CDR1 and CDR2: SGHKS and YYEKEE (reference sequence). CDR3: CASSLARTDYEQYF. CDR3 in DNA: TGTGCCAGCAGCTTGGCGAGGACAGACTACGAGCAGTACTTC.

The rearrangement joins TRBV9 to TRBJ2-3, with a tentative D call TRBD1 (6 bases). Germline CDR1 reads SGDLS; CDR2 reads YYNGEE. The length of the CDR3 is 14 residues. Trimming pared 0 bases from V and 5 bases from J, leaving 10 bases between. The CDR3 DNA reads as TGTGCCAGCAGCGTAGAGAGGGGGAGAGATACGCAGTATTTT. The encoded protein is CASSVERGRDTQYF. The whole variable domain, remainder taken from reference TRBV9 and TRBJ2-3, is DSGVTQTPKHLITATGQRVTLRCSPRSGDLSVYWYQQSLDQGLQFLIQYYNGEERAKGNILERFSAQQFPDLHSELNLSSLELGDSALYFCASSVERGRDTQYFGPGTRLTVL.

J is TRBJ1-4 and V is TRBV18; D remains ambiguous. V lost 6 bases to trimming and J lost 8 bases, with 16 bases between them. This CDR3 spans 14 amino acids. Germline loops: CDR1 KGHSH, CDR2 LQKENI. CDR3 protein: CASSPTGRFEKLFF. The CDR3 region has the DNA TGTGCCAGCTCGCCAACCGGGAGGTTCGAAAAACTGTTTTTT.

The chain couples TRBV18 to TRBJ1-6; 7 bases are a match to TRBD1. Looked up from germline, CDR1 is KGHSH and CDR2 is LQKENI. V lost 5 bases to trimming and J lost 5 bases; unmatched junction nucleotides: 6. CDR3 size: 15 residues. CDR3 residues: CASSTTGTDNSPLHF. CDR3 coding DNA: TGTGCCAGCTCAACGACAGGGACTGATAATTCACCCCTCCACTTT.

Only one count was recorded for this clone. The chain employs TRBV28 and TRBJ2-1; 11 bases are shared with TRBD2. Germline V gene lookup returns CDR1 MDHEN and CDR2 SYDVKM. This CDR3 comprises 17 residues. The V gene end was trimmed by 4 bases and the J gene end by 5 bases; junction bases not matched to a gene: 10. The CDR3 DNA reads TGTGCCAGCAGTTGGAAGCTAGCGGGAGGCGTAGACAATGAGCAGTTCTTC. This translates into CASSWKLAGGVDNEQFF.

This chain connects TRBV13 to TRBJ2-1, with a possible D match to TRBD1 (9 bases). The germline V and J ends were trimmed by 4 bases and 1 base, with 17 bases remaining between them. This CDR3 is 17 amino acids long. From germline, CDR1 is PRHDT and CDR2 FYEKMQ (reference sequence). The CDR3 sequence is CASSSRGGTGSYNEQFF. CDR3 in DNA: TGTGCCAGCAGCTCCCGGGGGGGGACAGGGTCCTACAATGAGCAGTTCTTC.

This chain connects TRBV18 to TRBJ1-3; TRBD1 is a possible D gene (6 bases). The CDR3 loop spans 15 amino acids. V was trimmed by 0 bases and J by 0 bases, leaving 6 bases between them. Germline CDR1 and CDR2: KGHSH and LQKENI. The CDR3 sequence is CASSPPGHSGNTIYF. CDR3 coding DNA: TGTGCCAGCTCACCACCGGGACACTCTGGAAACACCATATATTTT.

J is TRBJ1-4 and V is TRBV30; TRBD1 matches 8 bases. The CDR3 is made up of 15 amino acids. The trim removed 0 bases at V and 5 bases at J, leaving 5 bases unmatched. From germline, CDR1 is GTSNPN and CDR2 SVGIG (reference sequence). CDR3 loop: CAWSVQGVRNEKLFF. In DNA form, the CDR3 reads TGTGCCTGGAGTGTACAGGGGGTGCGGAATGAAAAACTGTTTTTT.

This chain uses TRBV9 with TRBJ2-1, with 7 bases identical to TRBD2. CDR1 and CDR2 (germline): SGDLS, YYNGEE. V dropped 0 bases and J dropped 2; count of bases not matched to a gene: 5. The length of the CDR3 is 16 residues. CDR3 DNA: TGTGCCAGCAGCGTAGGGGGCGGGAGCCCCTACAATGAGCAGTTCTTC. Its protein product is CASSVGGGSPYNEQFF. The complete variable domain, with remaining parts taken from reference TRBV9 and TRBJ2-1, reads DSGVTQTPKHLITATGQRVTLRCSPRSGDLSVYWYQQSLDQGLQFLIQYYNGEERAKGNILERFSAQQFPDLHSELNLSSLELGDSALYFCASSVGGGSPYNEQFFGPGTRLTVL.

CDR3 amino acids: CACPGDLNYGYTF. CDR3 bases: TGTGCCTGTCCAGGGGATCTTAACTATGGCTACACCTTC. This chain uses TRBV30 with TRBJ1-2, with D perhaps TRBD1 (6 bases). V dropped 6 bases and J dropped 1 base, with 12 bases sitting between them. This CDR3 comprises 13 residues. Germline CDR1 is GTSNPN and CDR2 is SVGIG (reference sequence).

The V and J genes are TRBV5-4 and TRBJ2-3, with 9 bases identical to TRBD1. This CDR3 comprises 16 residues. V was pared by 3 bases and J by 3 bases, with 8 bases of the junction left unmatched. Germline V gene lookup returns CDR1 SGHNT and CDR2 YYREEE (reference sequence). CDR3 DNA sequence: TGTGCCAGCAGCTCGGGGACAGGGAGTTTAACAGATACGCAGTATTTT. This gives the protein CASSSGTGSLTDTQYF.

The chain couples TRBV28 to TRBJ2-7, with 9 bases aligning to TRBD2. CDR3 size: 16 residues. The germline CDR1 and CDR2 sequences are MDHEN and SYDVKM. Trimming cost V 5 bases and J 7 bases; bases outside gene matches: 15. The CDR3 sequence: CASSLNSGSPFGEQYF. The CDR3, as DNA: TGTGCCAGCAGTCTAAATAGCGGGAGCCCCTTTGGTGAGCAGTACTTC.

The gene calls are TRBV7-2 and TRBJ1-2; perhaps TRBD1 as D (6 bases). The V and J ends lost 0 bases and 4 bases respectively, with 12 bases between them. Germline CDR1 and CDR2: SGHTA and FQGNSA. The CDR3 extends over 15 amino acids. The CDR3 here is CASSLAAGAPYGYTF. Written as DNA, the CDR3 is TGTGCCAGCAGCTTAGCGGCGGGGGCCCCCTATGGCTACACCTTC.

The chain joins TRBV11-2 to TRBJ2-1, with 7 bases matching TRBD1. The CDR3 spans 14 residues. From germline, CDR1 is SGHAT and CDR2 FQNNGV. The V and J ends lost 5 bases and 4 bases, in that order; junction bases with no gene match: 5. CDR3 in amino acids: CASSLGQVYNEQFF. The CDR3 coding sequence is TGTGCCAGCAGCCTAGGACAGGTGTACAATGAGCAGTTCTTC.

The J gene is TRBJ2-1, the V gene TRBV24-1, with 14 bases identical to TRBD2. The trim removed 4 bases at V and 6 bases at J, leaving 4 bases unmatched. The CDR3 runs 16 residues. Germline V gene lookup returns CDR1 KGHDR and CDR2 SFDVKD. As DNA, the CDR3 is TGTGCCACCAGTGACCCGACTAGCGGGAGGGCCAATGAGCAGTTCTTC. Translated: CATSDPTSGRANEQFF.